This TCR beta chain was recorded in a study of regulatory T cells in long-lasting Graves disease. Study results and limitations: Peripheral blood alone, not thyroid tissue, underwent study.

About this clonotype itself: Its antigen is as yet unknown. Here the CDR3 omits its conserved ending phenylalanine or tryptophan, so a read error is the likely source. The DNA is left out, because the CDR3 cannot be placed on it with certainty; the CDR3 is given as TCRdb lists it.

Time point meaning: newly diagnosed GD, antithyroid drugs for less than 3 months. RNA from PBMCs was the source of the TCR library. It was by American Thyroid Association guidelines that Graves' disease was diagnosed. HTBI primers from iRepertoire and Arm-PCR of CDR3 regions yielded the TCR beta libraries. TCRdb re-called the multiplex PCR reads with MiXCR, one entry per CDR3 protein. The profile shows about 400,000 distinct CDR3 sequences, 15% to 20% of them singletons. The CDR3 is 17 amino acids long, termini counted. Germline V gene lookup returns CDR1 LGHDT and CDR2 YNNKEL (reference sequence). Another study also made use of these data, one on T cells in Graves' hyperthyroidism and ophthalmopathy. Per that study: The HTBI primer set served for first-round RT-PCR of the TCR CDR3. Most expanded thyroid clonotypes above 0.001 recurred in blood.

The input for sequencing was peripheral blood mononuclear cells (PBMCs), taken at new diagnosis, from a patient treated with antithyroid drugs. The sequence derives from a woman younger than 30 with Graves disease. The genes are TRBV3-1 and TRBJ1-1. CDR3: CASSPFAGQGLNTEALL.